This TCR beta chain was sequenced in a study of blood T cell repertoires in COVID-19. Across the study: Acute-phase and convalescent COVID-19 samples originated in the United States, Italy and Spain. In each case, the material was cDNA or gDNA derived from T cells, B-cell-depleted T cells, or PBMCs.

In the study's own analysis: Estimation of nucleated cell counts relied on the amplification of reference gene primers. The protocol was immunoSEQ multiplex PCR, while the TCRdb copy is restricted to in-frame clones and leaves out a portion. That table furnishes V, J and clone size, whereas the DNA furnished D and trimming. The sample contains under 250,000 clones, around three quarters of which appear only once. This CDR3 comprises 15 residues. The junction had 3 bases not matched to a gene; V was cut back by 3 bases and J by 0 bases. Germline assignment: CDR1 WNHNN and CDR2 SYGVQD (reference sequence).

The sequence was obtained from a woman in her seventies with acute or convalescent COVID-19. Material for sequencing was peripheral blood. The chain uses TRBV10-1 and TRBJ2-3; 7 bases fit TRBD1. Written as DNA, the CDR3 is TGCGCCAGCAGTGAAGAGGGGGCTAGCACAGATACGCAGTATTTT. Its protein is CASSEEGASTDTQYF.